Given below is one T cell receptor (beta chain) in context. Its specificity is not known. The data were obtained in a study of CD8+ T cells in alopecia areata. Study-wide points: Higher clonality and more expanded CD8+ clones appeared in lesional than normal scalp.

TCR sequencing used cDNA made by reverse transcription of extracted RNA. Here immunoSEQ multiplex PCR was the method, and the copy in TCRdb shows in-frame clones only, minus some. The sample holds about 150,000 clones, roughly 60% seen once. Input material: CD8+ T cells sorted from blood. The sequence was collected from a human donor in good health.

CDR3 region: CASSLGAPRDLDNEQFF. In DNA, the CDR3 is TGTGCCAGCAGCTTAGGAGCCCCCAGGGACCTCGACAATGAGCAGTTCTTC. The chain has TRBV13 and TRBJ2-1; tentatively, D is TRBD1 or TRBD2 (5 bases each). The germline gives CDR1 PRHDT, CDR2 FYEKMQ (reference sequence). V lost 0 bases to trimming and J lost 5 bases, with 17 bases between them. The CDR3 runs 17 residues.